A selection of T cell receptor beta chains follows, all from one sample in a study of liver allograft versus peripheral blood T cells. TCRdb passed the reads through MiXCR, listing each CDR3 protein once. This sample has some 3,500 distinct CDR3 sequences, with approximately 15% found just once. These receptors all come from a human patient who had a liver transplant. T cells may partly derive from the graft donor. Both conserved end residues are part of each CDR3. Fields, in order: J gene, clone size, D gene, V gene, CDR3 DNA, CDR3 protein. The D gene is left open where the match is weak. Clone size is stated in some rows and not others, as once, few, many or a class when expanded.

TRBJ2-7,.,.,TRBV18,TGTGCCAGCCCCCCATACTCAGCGCAGTCCCACGAGCAGTACTTC,CASPPYSAQSHEQYF
TRBJ2-5,medium-sized,TRBD2,TRBV7-9,TGTGCCAGCAGCCCCCGGGGGGAGGAAGAGACCCAGTACTTC,CASSPRGEEETQYF
TRBJ1-4,medium-sized,TRBD1,TRBV19,TGTGCCAGTAGTCTAGGGGGCGGACTTGGAAAACTGTTTTTT,CASSLGGGLGKLFF
TRBJ2-5,medium-sized,.,TRBV19,TGTGCCAGTAGTATGTCCAGGGAAGAGACCCAGTACTTC,CASSMSREETQYF
TRBJ2-7,.,.,TRBV9,TGTGCCAGCAGCGTAGCGCTTGGGCTATCCTACGAGCAGTACTTC,CASSVALGLSYEQYF
TRBJ2-1,medium-sized,.,TRBV7-9,TGTGCCAGCAGCGTTGGGGACCGCGGCAATGAGCAGTTCTTC,CASSVGDRGNEQFF
TRBJ2-6,medium-sized,TRBD1,TRBV6-5,TGTGCCAGCAATTCCGGGACAGGGCTCTCTGGGGCCAACGTCCTGACTTTC,CASNSGTGLSGANVLTF
TRBJ2-3,medium-sized,.,TRBV7-9,TGTGCCAGCAGCTTAGCGACCGAAGATACGCAGTATTTT,CASSLATEDTQYF
TRBJ2-2,medium-sized,.,TRBV19,TGTGCCAGTAGTCCTTCAAGGGACACCGGGGAGCTGTTTTTT,CASSPSRDTGELFF
TRBJ2-1,many,TRBD1,TRBV5-5,TGTGCCAGCAGCCCTGACAGGGGCCCCTACAATGAGCAGTTCTTC,CASSPDRGPYNEQFF
TRBJ2-7,medium-sized,.,TRBV19,TGTGCCAGTAGTAAGGGGTTCTCGGCGGGTTCCTACGAGCAGTACTTC,CASSKGFSAGSYEQYF
TRBJ2-3,few,.,TRBV9,TGTGCCAGCAGCCCCAGGGTAGGGGGCACAGATACGCAGTATTTT,CASSPRVGGTDTQYF
TRBJ2-6,.,.,TRBV28,TGTGCCAGTTATGGGGCCAACGTCCTGACTTTC,CASYGANVLTF
TRBJ2-5,.,.,TRBV28,TGTGCCAGCAGTCTTTCTAAATTGGAGACCCAGTACTTC,CASSLSKLETQYF
TRBJ2-3,.,TRBD2,TRBV20-1,TGCAGTGCCAGTTCGACTAGCGGAGATACGCAGTATTTT,CSASSTSGDTQYF
TRBJ2-1,medium-sized,TRBD1,TRBV19,TGTGCCAGTAGAGTGCCAGGGGGAATCCAAGAATCATTCTTC,CASRVPGGIQESFF
TRBJ1-3,.,TRBD1,TRBV11-2,TGTGCCAGCAGCCGGACAGGGGGCTTGAACACCATATATTTT,CASSRTGGLNTIYF
TRBJ1-6,medium-sized,.,TRBV6-2/TRBV6-3,TGTGCCAGCAGTTACAACTACGTAAATTCACCCCTCCACTTT,CASSYNYVNSPLHF
TRBJ2-7,few,.,TRBV12-3/TRBV12-4,TGTGCCAGCAGTTTAGACAGCTACGAGCAGTACTTC,CASSLDSYEQYF
TRBJ1-5,medium-sized,.,TRBV19,TGTGCCAGTAGTGCCACGGGGGGGACGAATCAGCCCCAGCATTTT,CASSATGGTNQPQHF
TRBJ2-7,medium-sized,.,TRBV11-2,TGTGCCAGCAGCACAACTACAGGGACCGAGCAGTACTTC,CASSTTTGTEQYF
TRBJ1-1,.,.,TRBV12-3/TRBV12-4,TGTGCCAGCAGTCTGGGGGGTGAAGCTTTCTTT,CASSLGGEAFF
TRBJ2-2,few,.,TRBV12-3/TRBV12-4,TGTGCCAGCACCCGGGCGAGCACCGGGGAGCTGTTTTTT,CASTRASTGELFF
TRBJ1-5,many,.,TRBV28,TGTGCCAGCAGTCCGCCGGACAGCCCCCGACTCCAGCATTTT,CASSPPDSPRLQHF
TRBJ1-2,.,TRBD1,TRBV20-1,TGCAGTGCCTACAGGGGGACGGAGGGCTACACCTTC,CSAYRGTEGYTF
TRBJ2-5,medium-sized,.,TRBV6-1,TGTGCCCGCCCCCCACAAGAGACCCAGTACTTC,CARPPQETQYF
TRBJ1-5,medium-sized,.,TRBV7-9,TGTGCCAGCAGCTTAACCGGGGACGGCAATCAGCCCCAGCATTTT,CASSLTGDGNQPQHF
TRBJ1-4,.,.,TRBV20-1,TGCAGTGCGCTCAACCTACGGGATGAAAAACTGTTTTTT,CSALNLRDEKLFF
TRBJ1-4,few,.,TRBV11-2,TGTGCCAGCAGCCTGGACGGAACACTTAATGAAAAACTGTTTTTT,CASSLDGTLNEKLFF
TRBJ1-1,few,.,TRBV20-1,TGCAGTGCCCCCAAGACAGAGAACACTGAAGCTTTCTTT,CSAPKTENTEAFF
TRBJ2-2,medium-sized,.,TRBV24-1,TGTGCCACCAGTGACCCCACTAGGGACCACGGGGAGCTGTTTTTT,CATSDPTRDHGELFF
TRBJ2-1,.,.,TRBV20-1,TGCAGTGCCGAGACAGGATACAATGAGCAGTTCTTC,CSAETGYNEQFF
TRBJ1-5,medium-sized,.,TRBV6-1,TGTGCCAGCAGTGGGGGCAGGGTAGGCAATCAGCCCCAGCATTTT,CASSGGRVGNQPQHF
TRBJ2-5,medium-sized,.,TRBV5-4,TGTGCCAGCAGCTTGGTAGGCGGGCGGGGAGAGACCCAGTACTTC,CASSLVGGRGETQYF
TRBJ1-5,medium-sized,.,TRBV28,TGTGCCAGCAGTCTTCCCTGGACAGCCAATCAGCCCCAGCATTTT,CASSLPWTANQPQHF
TRBJ2-2,medium-sized,.,TRBV5-6,TGTGCCAGCAGCCTGGAGACGGGAAAAGGGGCCGGGGAGCTGTTTTTT,CASSLETGKGAGELFF
TRBJ2-3,medium-sized,TRBD2,TRBV6-6,TGTGCCAGCAGTTACTCCCCGGGACTAGCGGGGGATAATACGCAGTATTTT,CASSYSPGLAGDNTQYF
TRBJ2-1,.,.,TRBV30,TGTGCCTGGAGTGGAGGGCGGTACAATGAGCAGTTCTTC,CAWSGGRYNEQFF
TRBJ1-3,.,.,TRBV20-1,TGCAGTGCTAGTACATCAACTTTCTCTGGAAACACCATATATTTT,CSASTSTFSGNTIYF
TRBJ1-3,medium-sized,TRBD1,TRBV5-4,TGTGCCAGCAGTAACGAAGGGGGCGCTTCCTCTGGAAACACCATATATTTT,CASSNEGGASSGNTIYF
TRBJ1-5,many,.,TRBV19,TGTGCCAGTAGTCTGCGGGGGGGCCAGCCCCAGCATTTT,CASSLRGGQPQHF
TRBJ2-7,medium-sized,TRBD1,TRBV6-2/TRBV6-3,TGTGCCAGCAGTCCTACAGGGGCCTACGAGCAGTACTTC,CASSPTGAYEQYF
TRBJ2-3,few,.,TRBV5-3,TGTGCCAGAAGCCTTCAGACAGATACGCAGTATTTT,CARSLQTDTQYF
TRBJ2-7,medium-sized,.,TRBV6-5,TGTGCCAGCGCACGGGGCTACGAGCAGTACTTC,CASARGYEQYF
TRBJ1-1,medium-sized,.,TRBV5-5,TGTGCCAGCAGCTTTACTGGGCGGGGAGACACTGAAGCTTTCTTT,CASSFTGRGDTEAFF
TRBJ2-7,large,.,TRBV19,TGTGCCAGTAGTATCGCGGCCAGCTCCTACGAGCAGTACTTC,CASSIAASSYEQYF
TRBJ2-1,medium-sized,TRBD1,TRBV24-1,TGTGCCACCAGTGAGCCGGGACAGGGAGGATTCAATGAGCAGTTCTTC,CATSEPGQGGFNEQFF
TRBJ2-3,medium-sized,.,TRBV20-1,TGCAGTGCTAGAGGGCCTTTTGCGGCCACAGATACGCAGTATTTT,CSARGPFAATDTQYF
TRBJ1-2,.,.,TRBV12-3/TRBV12-4,TGTGCCAGCAGTCCAAATTCCGGGACCGAAACAGCTAACTATGGCTACACCTTC,CASSPNSGTETANYGYTF
TRBJ2-1,.,.,TRBV12-3/TRBV12-4,TGTGCCAGCAGTTCACGCGGGGTCGGGGATGAGCAGTTCTTC,CASSSRGVGDEQFF
TRBJ1-2,large,.,TRBV18,TGTGCCAGCTCACCACGAGGGACACCAAGCCCCTATGGCTACACCTTC,CASSPRGTPSPYGYTF
TRBJ2-7,medium-sized,TRBD1,TRBV15,TGTGCCACCAGCCGGGACAGGAGCTACGAGCAGTACTTC,CATSRDRSYEQYF
TRBJ2-4,once,.,TRBV6-6,TGTGCCAGCAGTTACTCTCATCTGTTTGGGTGGAGGCTAGCCAAAAACATTCAGTACTTC,CASSYSHLFGWRLAKNIQYF